The sequence of this T cell receptor beta chain was determined in a study of cytomegalovirus exposure and HLA in healthy donors. It was with 60 Vbeta and 13 Jbeta primers that the PCR ran. The protocol was immunoSEQ multiplex PCR, while the TCRdb copy is restricted to in-frame clones and leaves out a portion. The sample contains approximately 130,000 clones, around 75% of which appear only once. This CDR3 contains 14 residues. Per germline, CDR1 SGHTA and CDR2 FQGNSA. V shed 3 bases, J shed 6 bases, and the junction held 5 bases outside the gene matches. Sequenced material: PBMCs. The sequence derives from a woman in her fifties or sixties in good health and CMV-seropositive. The rearrangement joins TRBV7-2 to TRBJ2-7, with 10 bases matching TRBD2. Here the CDR3 DNA reads TGTGCCAGCAGCTTCACGGGACTAGCGAGCGAGCAGTACTTC. Its translation: CASSFTGLASEQYF.